The clone carrying this TCR beta chain was observed many times. With V trimmed by 5 bases and J by 7 bases, 5 bases remained unmatched. The CDR3 spans 13 residues. CDR1 is SQVTM, CDR2 ANQGSEA, per germline. This sample was included in a study of T cells after yellow fever vaccination. MiXCR was run by TCRdb on the 5' RACE reads, yielding one entry per CDR3 protein. The data show roughly 48,000 distinct CDR3 sequences, less than 8% seen once. The material sequenced was CD8+ T cells not binding an NS4B(214-222) dextramer, sorted from PBMCs, taken about 49 days after the first yellow fever vaccination. V gene TRBV29-1 combines with J gene TRBJ2-1; TRBD1 matches 10 bases. This receptor was identified in a man younger than 35 who received the YFV17D yellow fever vaccine. The CDR3 DNA is TGCAGCGTTTTACCGGGACAGGGGAATGAGCAGTTCTTC. Its protein product is CSVLPGQGNEQFF.